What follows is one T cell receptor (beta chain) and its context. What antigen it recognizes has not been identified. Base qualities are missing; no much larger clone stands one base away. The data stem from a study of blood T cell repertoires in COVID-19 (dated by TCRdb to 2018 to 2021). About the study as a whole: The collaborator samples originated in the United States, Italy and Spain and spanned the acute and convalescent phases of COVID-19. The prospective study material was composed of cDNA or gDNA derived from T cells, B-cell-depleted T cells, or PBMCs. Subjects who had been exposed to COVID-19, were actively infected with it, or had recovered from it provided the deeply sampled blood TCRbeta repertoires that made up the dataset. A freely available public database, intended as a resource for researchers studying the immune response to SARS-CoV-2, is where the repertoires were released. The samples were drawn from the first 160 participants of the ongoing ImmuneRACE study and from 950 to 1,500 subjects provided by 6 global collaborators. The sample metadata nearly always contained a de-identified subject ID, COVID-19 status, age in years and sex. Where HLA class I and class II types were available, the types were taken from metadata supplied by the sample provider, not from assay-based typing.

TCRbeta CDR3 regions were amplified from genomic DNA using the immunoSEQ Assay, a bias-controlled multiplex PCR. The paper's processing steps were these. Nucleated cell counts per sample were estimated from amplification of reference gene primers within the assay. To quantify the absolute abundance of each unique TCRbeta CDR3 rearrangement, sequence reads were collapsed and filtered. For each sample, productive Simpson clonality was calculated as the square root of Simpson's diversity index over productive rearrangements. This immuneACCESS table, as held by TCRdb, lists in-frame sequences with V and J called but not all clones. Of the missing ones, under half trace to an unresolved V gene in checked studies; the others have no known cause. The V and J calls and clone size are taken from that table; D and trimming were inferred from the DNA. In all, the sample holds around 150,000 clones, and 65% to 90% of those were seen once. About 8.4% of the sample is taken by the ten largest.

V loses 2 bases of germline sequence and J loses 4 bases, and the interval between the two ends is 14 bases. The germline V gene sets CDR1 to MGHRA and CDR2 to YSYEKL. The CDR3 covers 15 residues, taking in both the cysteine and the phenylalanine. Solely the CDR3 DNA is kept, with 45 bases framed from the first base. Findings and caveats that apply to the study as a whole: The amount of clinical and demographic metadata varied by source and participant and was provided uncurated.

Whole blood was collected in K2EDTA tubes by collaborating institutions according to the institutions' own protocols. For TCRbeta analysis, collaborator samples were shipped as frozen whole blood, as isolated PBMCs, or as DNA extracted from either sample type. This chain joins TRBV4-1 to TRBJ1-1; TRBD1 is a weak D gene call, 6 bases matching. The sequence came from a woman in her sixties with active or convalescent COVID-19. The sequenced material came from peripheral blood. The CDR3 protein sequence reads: CASSQPYARGTEAFF. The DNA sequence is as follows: TGCGCCAGCAGCCAACCCTATGCCAGGGGCACTGAAGCTTTCTTT.